The next 17 T cell receptor beta chains were all read from a single sample in a study of T-cell reconstitution after alpha-beta-depleted transplantation in children. Library preparation (for TCRbeta) was performed with unique molecular identifiers. One entry per CDR3 protein results from TCRdb running MiXCR on the PCR reads. The sample records about 460,000 distinct CDR3 sequences, about 10% being singletons. The sample was PBMCs, taken before TCRalphabeta/CD19-depleted stem cell transplant. The source of these receptors is a child under 10 years old with inherited bone marrow failure, due to receive a stem cell transplant.

This clonotype has more than one count but fewer than ten. The rearrangement links TRBV12-3 or TRBV12-4 to TRBJ1-1; D is ambiguous. CDR3 size: 13 residues. Trimming left V 6 bases short and J 4 bases short, with 12 bases between. This chain's CDR3 is CASSRTGVTEAFF. Written as DNA, the CDR3 is TGTGCCAGCAGCAGAACCGGGGTCACTGAAGCTTTCTTT.

This clonotype was counted many times. The V and J genes are TRBV5-5 and TRBJ1-1, with TRBD1 matching over 7 bases. Losses at the gene ends were 10 bases for V and 4 bases for J; bases not matched to a gene: 7. Germline CDR1 reads SGHKS; CDR2 reads YYEKEE (reference sequence). CDR3 length equals 12 residues. CDR3 bases: TGTGCCTGCGACAGGGTAGGCACTGAAGCTTTCTTT. Encoded protein: CACDRVGTEAFF.

The chain joins TRBV11-1 to TRBJ2-1, with 10 bases that match TRBD2. Germline CDR1 SGHAT, CDR2 FQDESV (reference sequence). This CDR3 has 18 amino acids. V was pared by 7 bases and J by 5 bases, with 17 bases of the junction left unmatched. The CDR3 bases are TGTGCCAGCACCCGGGGGGCTAGCGGGAGAGTCGGTCACAATGAGCAGTTCTTC. Translation gives CASTRGASGRVGHNEQFF.

Ten or more counts support this clonotype. J is TRBJ2-1 and V is TRBV5-1; a weak D match, TRBD2 (6 bases). V lost 4 bases and J lost 2, with 16 bases in between. The CDR3 contains 16 residues. From germline, CDR1 is SGHRS and CDR2 YFSETQ. The chain's CDR3 is CASSQIPGLPYNEQFF. CDR3 nucleotide sequence: TGCGCCAGCAGCCAGATTCCGGGACTCCCCTACAATGAGCAGTTCTTC.

At least ten counts were recorded for this clonotype. This chain links TRBV12-3 or TRBV12-4 with TRBJ2-3; weak D call: TRBD1 (5 bases). V was shortened by 4 bases and J by 7 bases, with 12 bases between the two germline ends. The CDR3 is made up of 13 amino acids. Here the CDR3 DNA reads TGTGCCAGCAGTTCCCAGGGTGAGAATACGCAGTATTTT. The encoded protein is CASSSQGENTQYF.

The chain uses TRBV12-3 or TRBV12-4 and TRBJ1-2, with D tentatively TRBD1 (5 bases). This CDR3 region has 15 residues. Trimming took 7 bases from V and 5 from J, leaving 20 bases between them. DNA for the CDR3: TGTGCCAGCACCCGGGGGAGCCCACTGAGTTATGGCTACACCTTC. Translating it yields CASTRGSPLSYGYTF.

This clonotype was seen at least ten times. The V gene is TRBV27, the J gene TRBJ2-7; 8 bases match TRBD2. CDR3 length equals 15 residues. V lost 0 bases and J lost 2; bases outside the gene matches: 3. Germline V CDR1 and CDR2: MNHEY, SMNVEV (reference sequence). The CDR3 region is CASSLSVGGAYEQYF. The CDR3 DNA reads TGTGCCAGCAGTTTATCCGTCGGGGGGGCCTACGAGCAGTACTTC.

The V and J genes are TRBV11-2 and TRBJ1-2; 7 bases are shared with TRBD1. V lost 2 bases and J lost 5; bases outside the gene matches: 17. Germline V lookup: CDR1 SGHAT, CDR2 FQNNGV. This CDR3 comprises 18 residues. The CDR3 protein is CASSLHIWTGGIGYGYTF. The CDR3 DNA reads as TGTGCCAGCAGCTTACATATTTGGACAGGAGGAATCGGGTATGGCTACACCTTC.

This clonotype was seen a few times. The chain links TRBV4-3 to TRBJ1-4, with D perhaps matching TRBD1 (5 bases). Trimming pared 1 base from V and 8 bases from J, leaving 17 bases between. CDR3 length: 16 residues. Germline V gene lookup returns CDR1 LGHNA and CDR2 YSLEER. CDR3 in amino acids: CASSQAPSGVGEKLFF. CDR3 in DNA: TGCGCCAGCAGCCAAGCTCCTTCGGGGGTCGGCGAAAAACTGTTTTTT.

This clonotype occurred many times. In nucleotides, the CDR3 is TGTGCCAGCAGTTTACCGGCAGGGGGGAGCTATGGCTACACCTTC. Its translation: CASSLPAGGSYGYTF. This chain connects TRBV28 to TRBJ1-2; 7 nucleotides line up with TRBD1. Germline V CDR1 and CDR2: MDHEN, SYDVKM. CDR3 length: 15 amino acids. V lost 2 bases, J lost 4 bases, and 7 bases stayed unmatched.

This clonotype has a count of ten or more. This chain uses TRBV5-6 with TRBJ2-5; D gene unclear. The CDR3 loop spans 12 amino acids. CDR1 is SGHDT, CDR2 YYEEEE, per germline. V was shortened by 3 bases and J by 0 bases, with 3 bases between the two germline ends. The CDR3 sequence: CASSWYQETQYF. The CDR3 DNA sequence: TGTGCCAGCAGCTGGTACCAAGAGACCCAGTACTTC.

This clonotype was counted many times. CDR3 region: CASSTGGFGYTF. As DNA, the CDR3 is TGTGCCAGCTCGACAGGGGGCTTTGGCTACACCTTC. This chain uses TRBV27 with TRBJ1-2; TRBD1 agrees at 10 bases. Germline-derived CDR1 and CDR2 are MNHEY and SMNVEV (reference sequence). The CDR3 contains 12 residues. Trimming removed 8 bases from V and 7 bases from J; junction bases left unmatched: 4.

This clonotype was detected only a few times. The chain couples TRBV12-3 or TRBV12-4 to TRBJ2-3, with 11 bases identical to TRBD2. The V gene end was trimmed by 2 bases and the J gene end by 3 bases; junction bases not matched to a gene: 7. This CDR3 region has 17 residues. The CDR3 here is CASSLNSGRAITDTQYF. Here the CDR3 DNA reads TGTGCCAGCAGTTTAAATAGCGGGAGGGCCATTACAGATACGCAGTATTTT.

This clonotype was counted at least ten times. V gene TRBV4-3 combines with J gene TRBJ1-1, with TRBD1 matching 7 bases. From germline, CDR1 is LGHNA and CDR2 YSLEER. The trim removed 0 bases at V and 4 bases at J, leaving 2 bases unmatched. This CDR3 has 14 residues. The CDR3: CASSQEGGSTEAFF. The CDR3 nucleotides read TGCGCCAGCAGCCAAGAAGGGGGCAGCACTGAAGCTTTCTTT.

Many counts were recorded for this clonotype. The CDR3 loop reads CASSSALQGNTEAFF. For the CDR3, the DNA is TGCGCCAGCAGCTCGGCACTCCAGGGAAACACTGAAGCTTTCTTT. V gene TRBV5-1 combines with J gene TRBJ1-1, with D possibly matching TRBD1 (5 bases). This CDR3 is built from 15 residues. Germline V CDR1 and CDR2: SGHRS, YFSETQ. V lost 3 bases and J 2 bases, leaving 14 bases between the germline ends.

About this clonotype: A read error is possible here, since a much larger clone lies one base away. The chain links TRBV29-1 to TRBJ2-3; 8 bases line up with TRBD2. V lost 0 bases, J lost 2 bases, and 7 bases stayed unmatched. Looked up from germline, CDR1 is SQVTM and CDR2 is ANQGSEA. The CDR3 loop spans 16 amino acids. This chain's CDR3 is CSVEDWGLGNTDTQYF. DNA of the CDR3: TGCAGCGTTGAAGATTGGGGACTAGGAAACACAGATACGCAGTATTTT.

The chain carries TRBV27 and TRBJ2-2, with 9 bases that match TRBD2. CDR3 size: 17 residues. In germline, CDR1 is MNHEY, CDR2 SMNVEV (reference sequence). Germline trimming cut 5 bases from V and 4 bases from J; bases unmatched to any gene: 11. DNA for the CDR3: TGTGCCAGCAGTAACATCGGGCGGGAGGGACTCACCGGGGAGCTGTTTTTT. Translation gives CASSNIGREGLTGELFF.